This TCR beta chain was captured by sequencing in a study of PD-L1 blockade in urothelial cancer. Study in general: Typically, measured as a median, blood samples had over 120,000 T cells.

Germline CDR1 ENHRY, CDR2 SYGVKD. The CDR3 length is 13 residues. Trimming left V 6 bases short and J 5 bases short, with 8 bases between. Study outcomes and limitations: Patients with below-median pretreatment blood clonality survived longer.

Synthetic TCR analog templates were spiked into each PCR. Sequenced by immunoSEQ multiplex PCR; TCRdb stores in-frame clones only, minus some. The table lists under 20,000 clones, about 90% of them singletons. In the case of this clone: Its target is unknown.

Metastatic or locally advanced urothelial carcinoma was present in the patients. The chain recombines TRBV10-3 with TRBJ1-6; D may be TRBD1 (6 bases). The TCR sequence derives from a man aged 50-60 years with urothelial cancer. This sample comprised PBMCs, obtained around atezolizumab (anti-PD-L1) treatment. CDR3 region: CAIRDSHNSPLHF. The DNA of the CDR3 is TGTGCCATCAGGGACAGCCATAATTCACCCCTCCACTTT.